Below are 16 T cell receptor beta chains sequenced from a single sample in a study of blood T cells in healthy people across ages (dated by TCRdb to 2013 to 2016). The method behind the library was 5' RACE. Data came from an Illumina HiSeq 2500. A second PCR of roughly 6 to 11 cycles was run with a J-beta primer mix and a sample-barcoded 5' primer. TCRdb reworked the public reads: Q25 trimming with fastp, MiXCR clone assembly, productive beta chains retained. Each CDR3 protein gets just one entry, which takes the most common genes and DNA from the rows behind it. Recorded for this sample are roughly 1.7 million distinct CDR3 sequences; around 36% of them occurred a single time. In total, the top ten clones hold about 11% of the sample. Sample: blood. These receptors came from a young woman in good health.

The V call is TRBV6-6, the J call TRBJ1-1, with no clear D. CDR3 length: 14 residues. Germline values: CDR1 MNHNY, CDR2 SVGAGI (reference sequence). V lost 2 bases and J 4 bases, leaving 11 bases between the germline ends. CDR3 sequence (DNA): TGTGCCAGCAGTTACGTCGGGGAGGGCACTGAAGCTTTCTTT. This sequence encodes CASSYVGEGTEAFF.

The V and J genes are TRBV3-1 and TRBJ2-3, with no clear D. This CDR3 is built from 13 residues. Germline CDR1 is LGHDT and CDR2 is YNNKEL (reference sequence). Trimming cost V 1 base and J 8 bases, with 10 bases left between them. The CDR3 DNA sequence: TGTGCCAGCAGCCAAGGTCCCGGTGGTACGCAGTATTTT. Encoded protein: CASSQGPGGTQYF.

This clonotype has a single count. The V call is TRBV2, the J call TRBJ1-5, with D perhaps matching TRBD1 (5 bases). The CDR3 is 16 amino acids. Germline values: CDR1 SNHLY, CDR2 FYNNEI. Trimming took 8 bases from V and 0 from J, leaving 17 bases between them. In nucleotides, the CDR3 is TGTGCCAGCCGGGGGGGACGGCGGAATAGCAATCAGCCCCAGCATTTT. It encodes CASRGGRRNSNQPQHF.

The chain employs TRBV2 and TRBJ1-5; a possible D gene is TRBD1 (5 bases). Germline V gene lookup returns CDR1 SNHLY and CDR2 FYNNEI. With 2 bases removed from V and 5 bases from J, the gap between germline ends came to 16 bases. This CDR3 has 16 amino acids. DNA of the CDR3: TGTGCCAGCAGTGAATTGACGGACATCGCCCATCAGCCCCAGCATTTT. Protein product: CASSELTDIAHQPQHF.

The chain uses TRBV7-9 and TRBJ1-6; 7 bases are a match to TRBD1. The CDR3 runs to 14 residues. Germline CDR1 SEHNR, CDR2 FQNEAQ (reference sequence). The V and J ends lost 6 bases and 7 bases, in that order; junction bases with no gene match: 6. CDR3 sequence (DNA): TGTGCCAGCAGAATACAACAGGGGAATTCACCCCTCCACTTT. Translation gives CASRIQQGNSPLHF.

The sample holds one count of this clonotype. The CDR3 reads CASSEIGLAGRNEQYF. CDR3 bases: TGTGCCAGCAGTGAAATAGGACTAGCGGGACGGAATGAGCAGTACTTC. This chain uses TRBV2 with TRBJ2-7, with 12 bases lining up with TRBD2. V dropped 2 bases and J dropped 7; count of bases not matched to a gene: 9. Germline CDR1 is SNHLY and CDR2 is FYNNEI. This CDR3 spans 16 amino acids.

About this clonotype itself: A single base separates this from a much larger clone, so it may be a read error. The chain links TRBV29-1 to TRBJ2-6; 11 bases are a match to TRBD1. The CDR3 has 19 residues. Germline CDR1 is SQVTM and CDR2 is ANQGSEA. CDR3 amino acids: CSIELWTGGEETGANVLTF. The CDR3 coding sequence is TGCAGCATTGAGCTCTGGACAGGGGGCGAGGAGACTGGGGCCAACGTCCTGACTTTC.

CDR3 in DNA: TGTGCCAGCAGCGTAGCTCCTAGCGGGAGGACCAATGAGCAGTTCTTC. Translated, it gives CASSVAPSGRTNEQFF. J is TRBJ2-1 and V is TRBV9; 11 bases map to TRBD2. The germline V gene encodes CDR1 SGDLS and CDR2 YYNGEE. V lost 0 bases and J lost 6; bases outside the gene matches: 5. The CDR3 is 16 amino acids.

This clonotype showed up just a few times. The chain couples TRBV12-3 or TRBV12-4 to TRBJ2-5; 7 positions agree with TRBD1. The CDR3 consists of 14 residues. The V gene end was trimmed by 6 bases and the J gene end by 1 base; junction bases not matched to a gene: 5. CDR3 residues: CASRPGTVQETQYF. The CDR3 region has the DNA TGTGCCAGCAGGCCCGGGACAGTCCAAGAGACCCAGTACTTC.

This clonotype was detected a few times. A read error is possible here, since a much larger clone lies one base away. In DNA form, the CDR3 reads TGTGCCATCCAGAACCGGACGCCCGGGGAGACCCAGTTCTTC. It yields the protein CAIQNRTPGETQFF. This chain uses TRBV14 with TRBJ2-1; D is perhaps TRBD2 (5 bases). CDR1 and CDR2 (germline): SGHDN, FVKESK. CDR3 length: 14 amino acids. The V and J ends lost 10 bases and 13 bases respectively, with 26 bases between them.

CDR3 sequence: CASSYSEYTEAFF. The CDR3 bases are TGTGCCAGCAGTTACTCGGAGTACACTGAAGCTTTCTTT. The genes are TRBV6-6 and TRBJ1-1, with unresolved D. Germline V lookup: CDR1 MNHNY, CDR2 SVGAGI (reference sequence). The CDR3 covers 13 residues. The ends were cut back, 0 bases at V and 3 bases at J, with 5 bases in the middle.

In its sample, this clonotype was seen many times. V usage is TRBV5-1 and J usage is TRBJ2-5, with 13 bases that match TRBD2. The CDR3 consists of 15 residues. Looked up from germline, CDR1 is SGHRS and CDR2 is YFSETQ. V gave up 2 bases and J gave up 3 bases; unmatched junction bases: 1. DNA for the CDR3: TGCGCCAGCAGCTTTGGACTAGCGGGGGAAGAGACCCAGTACTTC. It codes for CASSFGLAGEETQYF. Full variable domain (missing parts from reference TRBV5-1 and TRBJ2-5): KAGVTQTPRYLIKTRGQQVTLSCSPISGHRSVSWYQQTPGQGLQFLFEYFSETQRNKGNFPGRFSGRQFSNSRSEMNVSTLELGDSALYLCASSFGLAGEETQYFGPGTRLLVL.

Only a few counts were recorded for this clonotype. The chain joins TRBV20-1 to TRBJ2-5, with 9 bases aligning to TRBD1. The germline CDR1 and CDR2 sequences are DFQATT and SNEGSKA (reference sequence). The junction had 8 bases not matched to a gene; V was cut back by 2 bases and J by 7 bases. This CDR3 is 14 amino acids long. This CDR3 reads CSARQTGGVWTQYF. The CDR3 DNA sequence: TGCAGTGCTAGACAAACAGGGGGCGTTTGGACCCAGTACTTC.

The chain links TRBV20-1 to TRBJ2-7, with D perhaps matching TRBD1 (5 bases). CDR1 is DFQATT and CDR2 is SNEGSKA in the germline V gene (reference sequence). CDR3 length: 13 amino acids. V was trimmed by 3 bases and J by 2 bases, leaving 11 bases between them. In DNA, the CDR3 is TGCAGTGCTAGCCCGACAGTCACCTACGAGCAGTACTTC. Translation: CSASPTVTYEQYF.

This clonotype was seen repeatedly, ten times or more. The rearrangement uses TRBV29-1 and TRBJ2-5; TRBD1 agrees at 7 bases. The CDR3 is 13 amino acids. The J segment lost 4 bases and the V segment lost 8 bases, leaving 10 bases of the junction unmatched. Germline V CDR1 and CDR2: SQVTM, ANQGSEA. The CDR3 loop is CSIRDSLGETQYF. In DNA, the CDR3 is TGCAGCATTAGGGACAGTTTAGGAGAGACCCAGTACTTC.

Comment on this clonotype: Germline is not matched at one junction end, which may reflect a read error. V gene TRBV9 combines with J gene TRBJ2-5; either TRBD1 or TRBD2 may fit D (6 bases each). CDR3 length: 15 residues. Germline V gene data show CDR1 as SGDLS and CDR2 as YYNGEE. CDR3 coding DNA: TGTGCCAGCGCCCCTCAGAGGGGGGCTTCAGAGGCCCAGTACTTC. Protein: CASAPQRGASEAQYF.